The 17 T cell receptor beta chains reported below all come from one sample, sequenced in a study of beta chain features in type 1 diabetes. Expressed TCRB transcripts were sequenced, since all the RNA that had been isolated was reverse transcribed. The data were produced by immunoSEQ multiplex PCR, yet TCRdb's version contains in-frame clones alone and is incomplete. The sample has hundreds of thousands of clones; over 11% are singletons. The sample was naive CD4+ T cells from blood. The receptors shown here come from a man younger than 45 in good health.

The V and J genes are TRBV7-3 and TRBJ2-3, with a weak D call TRBD2 (6 bases). The germline gives CDR1 SGHTA, CDR2 FQGTGA. This CDR3 contains 14 residues. V lost 4 bases and J lost 5, with 13 bases in between. CDR3 region: CASSWGGKGDTQYF. For the CDR3, the DNA is TGTGCCAGCAGCTGGGGCGGGAAGGGAGATACGCAGTATTTT. Combining the CDR3 with reference TRBV7-3 and TRBJ2-3 gives the whole variable domain GAGVSQTPSNKVTEKGKYVELRCDPISGHTALYWYRQSLGQGPEFLIYFQGTGAADDSGLPNDRFFAVRPEGSVSTLKIQRTERGDSAVYLCASSWGGKGDTQYFGPGTRLTVL.

This clone was observed a few times. J is TRBJ2-1 and V is TRBV14, with TRBD1 identical over 9 bases. This CDR3 contains 15 residues. The germline CDR1 and CDR2 sequences are SGHDN and FVKESK. V lost 1 base to trimming and J lost 10 bases; unmatched junction nucleotides: 8. CDR3 sequence (DNA): TGTGCCAGCAGCCAAGTGGGGACAGGGTCGGGCGAGCAGTTCTTC. It translates to CASSQVGTGSGEQFF.

V is TRBV21-1 and J is TRBJ2-7; the D call TRBD2 from the table was never checked on the DNA. TRBV21-1 is deemed a pseudogene. The CDR3 contains 13 residues. The CDR3 reads CASTVGLNYEQYF. CDR3 nucleotides: TGTGCCAGCACAGTCGGACTAAACTACGAGCAGTACTTC.

J is TRBJ2-2 and V is TRBV29-1; possibly TRBD1 for D (5 bases). This CDR3 comprises 13 residues. Trimming took off 7 bases at V and 0 bases at J, with 9 bases between the two ends. Germline CDR1 is SQVTM and CDR2 is ANQGSEA. CDR3 coding DNA: TGCAGCGCCCCGACAGCGAACACCGGGGAGCTGTTTTTT. Protein: CSAPTANTGELFF.

In this sample, this clone turned up a few times. The V and J genes are TRBV7-2 and TRBJ2-7; unclear D gene. The CDR3 sequence is 13 residues long. Trimming left V 1 base short and J 2 bases short, with 6 bases between. From germline, CDR1 is SGHTA and CDR2 FQGNSA. Written as DNA, the CDR3 is TGTGCCAGCAGCTTAGTACTGACCTACGAGCAGTACGTC. Translated, it gives CASSLVLTYEQYV.

This chain uses TRBV18 with TRBJ1-2; no clear D gene. Germline V gene sequence: CDR1 KGHSH, CDR2 LQKENI. The CDR3 totals 16 residues. V was clipped by 3 bases and J by 2 bases, with 16 bases between them. The CDR3 bases are TGTGCCAGCTCACCGGTAGTGGAGAATTCGAACTATGGCTACACCTTC. Translating it yields CASSPVVENSNYGYTF.

This clone was observed a handful of times. The rearrangement uses TRBV9 and TRBJ2-1, with 8 bases fitting TRBD2. V gave up 4 bases and J gave up 5 bases; unmatched junction bases: 14. The CDR3 totals 17 residues. CDR1 is SGDLS and CDR2 is YYNGEE in the germline V gene. In DNA form, the CDR3 reads TGTGCCAGCAGCCCATCCGCCGGGACTAGACCTAACAATGAGCAGTTCTTC. Translated: CASSPSAGTRPNNEQFF.

The J gene is TRBJ1-1, the V gene TRBV6-5, with D perhaps TRBD1 (5 bases). Per germline, CDR1 MNHEY and CDR2 SVGAGI. V was pared by 7 bases and J by 5 bases, with 20 bases between. The CDR3 is made up of 15 amino acids. Here the CDR3 DNA reads TGTGCCAGCACCGGCGTTGGTGGGGCCGGGACTGAAGCTTTCTTT. Protein: CASTGVGGAGTEAFF.

J is TRBJ2-3 and V is TRBV19; TRBD2 matches 10 bases. The CDR3 has 19 amino acids. Germline-derived CDR1 and CDR2 are LNHDA and SQIVND (reference sequence). The V and J ends lost 0 bases and 5 bases, in that order; junction bases with no gene match: 14. The CDR3 loop is CASSIDAAMSGRAIDTQYF. CDR3 in DNA: TGTGCCAGTAGTATAGACGCAGCTATGAGCGGGAGGGCCATAGATACGCAGTATTTT. The complete variable domain, with remaining parts taken from reference TRBV19 and TRBJ2-3, reads DGGITQSPKYLFRKEGQNVTLSCEQNLNHDAMYWYRQDPGQGLRLIYYSQIVNDFQKGDIAEGYSVSREKKESFPLTVTSAQKNPTAFYLCASSIDAAMSGRAIDTQYFGPGTRLTVL.

This clone has a handful of counts. The rearrangement links TRBV23-1 to TRBJ2-5; weak D call: TRBD1 (5 bases). TRBV23-1 is assigned to the ORF class and has an uncertain function. The CDR3 runs to 13 residues. V was trimmed by 3 bases and J by 6 bases, leaving 11 bases between them. The DNA of the CDR3 is TGCGCCAGCAGTCATGTGGGGCAGCAGACCCAGTACTTC. Translated, it gives CASSHVGQQTQYF.

The chain links TRBV7-6 to TRBJ1-1; D perhaps matches TRBD1 (5 bases). There are 16 residues in the CDR3. The germline gives CDR1 SGHVS, CDR2 FNYEAQ. Trimming shortened V by 2 bases and J by 2 bases, and 15 bases separated the two germline ends. The CDR3 sequence: CASSLSWGGQNTEAFF. CDR3 DNA: TGTGCCAGCAGCTTATCTTGGGGAGGACAAAACACTGAAGCTTTCTTT.

The chain couples TRBV7-9 to TRBJ1-1, with D tentatively TRBD1 (5 bases). CDR1 SEHNR and CDR2 FQNEAQ come from the germline V gene (reference sequence). With 5 bases removed from V and 8 bases from J, the gap between germline ends came to 12 bases. The CDR3 runs to 12 residues. In nucleotides, the CDR3 is TGTGCCAGCAGCCTCCGACAGCCCGAAGCTTTCTTT. Translated: CASSLRQPEAFF.

This clone was observed a few times. This sequence joins TRBV7-2 and TRBJ1-6; D remains unclear. Trimming removed 4 bases at V and 9 bases at J, with 10 bases between. Germline CDR1 is SGHTA and CDR2 is FQGNSA. CDR3 length equals 13 residues. CDR3 protein: CASSSSGFSPLHF. Written as DNA, the CDR3 is TGTGCCAGCAGCTCTAGCGGTTTTTCACCCCTCCACTTT.

V gene TRBV18 combines with J gene TRBJ1-6; D unclear. In germline, CDR1 is KGHSH, CDR2 LQKENI. The CDR3 has 14 amino acids. Trimming stripped 4 bases from V and 7 bases from J, with 11 bases between. The CDR3 DNA follows: TGTGCCAGCTCACTTCGGGTCTTAAATTCACCCCTCCACTTT. Translated: CASSLRVLNSPLHF.

The rearrangement joins TRBV9 to TRBJ2-3; a weak D match, TRBD2 (5 bases). Germline-derived CDR1 and CDR2 are SGDLS and YYNGEE. This CDR3 contains 13 residues. Trimming took 0 bases from V and 6 from J, leaving 8 bases between them. CDR3 loop: CASSVDRRDTQYF. DNA of the CDR3: TGTGCCAGCAGCGTAGATCGGAGGGATACGCAGTATTTT.

This clone has only a few counts. The chain employs TRBV7-9 and TRBJ2-5, with 7 bases lining up with TRBD2. The CDR3 sequence is 15 residues long. Germline assignment: CDR1 SEHNR and CDR2 FQNEAQ (reference sequence). V shed 4 bases, J shed 5 bases, and the junction held 10 bases outside the gene matches. The CDR3, as DNA: TGTGCCAGCAGCTCCGGCCAGGCGGGAGTGGAGACCCAGTACTTC. Its translation: CASSSGQAGVETQYF.

This clone has just a few counts. This rearrangement joins TRBV5-1 to TRBJ2-1, with TRBD1 matching 7 bases. Germline V gene lookup returns CDR1 SGHRS and CDR2 YFSETQ. Trimming at V came to 4 bases and at J to 6 bases, leaving 10 bases not matched to a gene. CDR3 length: 15 amino acids. CDR3 in DNA: TGCGCCAGCAGCCCCCGACAGGGCACCGGCAATGAGCAGTTCTTC. It specifies CASSPRQGTGNEQFF.